These 25 T cell receptor beta chains were sequenced from one sample in a study of follicular helper T cells after annual influenza vaccination. The assay was immunoSEQ multiplex PCR, and TCRdb's table has in-frame clones only and misses some. The sample has around 7,000 clones, roughly four fifths seen once. Indicated time point: 2015-2016 season, 7 days after influenza vaccination. This sample comprised CXCR5- memory CD4+ T cells sorted from blood, obtained 7 days after influenza vaccination. These receptors were taken from an adult who received the influenza vaccine.

The chain combines TRBV7-2 with TRBJ2-1; unclear D gene. CDR1 is SGHTA and CDR2 is FQGNSA in the germline V gene. With 5 bases removed from V and 9 bases from J, the gap between germline ends came to 17 bases. The CDR3 extends over 14 amino acids. The CDR3 region has the DNA TGTGCCAGCAGCCCGTCCAGGCAGGCACGTGAGCAGTTCTTC. It codes for CASSPSRQAREQFF.

The chain carries TRBV5-4 and TRBJ2-2; D call uncertain. The CDR3 spans 13 residues. V was cut by 4 bases and J by 4 bases, with 8 bases left in between. CDR1 and CDR2 (germline): SGHNT, YYREEE (reference sequence). The CDR3 DNA follows: TGTGCCAGCAGCCGAGACGGCACCGGGGAGCTGTTTTTT. This gives the protein CASSRDGTGELFF. The full variable domain, in which reference TRBV5-4 and TRBJ2-2 provide the parts outside the CDR3, is ETGVTQSPTHLIKTRGQQVTLRCSSQSGHNTVSWYQQALGQGPQFIFQYYREEENGRGNFPPRFSGLQFPNYSSELNVNALELDDSALYLCASSRDGTGELFFGEGSRLTVL.

The V and J genes are TRBV19 and TRBJ2-7; tentatively, D is TRBD2 (5 bases). The germline gives CDR1 LNHDA, CDR2 SQIVND (reference sequence). The V gene lost 4 bases and the J gene lost 7 bases, with 14 bases spanning the gap. The CDR3 length is 13 residues. The CDR3: CASSTTGVREQYF. The CDR3 DNA follows: TGTGCCAGTAGTACTACCGGGGTGAGGGAGCAGTACTTC. The entire variable domain, with the rest obtained from reference TRBV19 and TRBJ2-7, is as follows: DGGITQSPKYLFRKEGQNVTLSCEQNLNHDAMYWYRQDPGQGLRLIYYSQIVNDFQKGDIAEGYSVSREKKESFPLTVTSAQKNPTAFYLCASSTTGVREQYFGPGTRLTVT.

The gene calls are TRBV14 and TRBJ2-7; D ambiguous. Germline V lookup: CDR1 SGHDN, CDR2 FVKESK. V dropped 4 bases and J dropped 4 bases, with 14 bases sitting between them. The CDR3 runs to 14 residues. Here the CDR3 reads CASSLRPQPYEQYF. In nucleotides, the CDR3 is TGTGCCAGCAGCCTCCGGCCACAGCCATACGAGCAGTACTTC.

CDR3 sequence (DNA): TGTGCCAGCAGTTACAGTCCCGGGGGTGAGCAGTTCTTC. This sequence encodes CASSYSPGGEQFF. The chain has TRBV6-5 and TRBJ2-1; D possibly corresponds to TRBD2 (6 bases). CDR3 length: 13 residues. V shed 2 bases and J shed 9 bases, with 11 bases lying between them. Germline CDR1 MNHEY, CDR2 SVGAGI.

The chain uses TRBV5-1 and TRBJ1-1; no reliable D call. The CDR3 is 14 amino acids. V lost 2 bases and J lost 4, with 12 bases in between. The germline V gene encodes CDR1 SGHRS and CDR2 YFSETQ. The CDR3 DNA reads TGCGCCAGCAGCTTACAACCTCCGGGCACTGAAGCTTTCTTT. Residues: CASSLQPPGTEAFF.

This clone was observed a few times. V is TRBV19 and J is TRBJ2-2; D call uncertain. The CDR3 loop spans 17 amino acids. Germline lookup yields CDR1 LNHDA and CDR2 SQIVND (reference sequence). V was clipped by 2 bases and J by 5 bases, with 18 bases between them. The CDR3 coding sequence is TGTGCCAGTAGTATAAGGCACCTTGGGGATTCGACCGGGGAGCTGTTTTTT. Residues: CASSIRHLGDSTGELFF. Filled out from reference TRBV19 and TRBJ2-2, the complete variable domain reads DGGITQSPKYLFRKEGQNVTLSCEQNLNHDAMYWYRQDPGQGLRLIYYSQIVNDFQKGDIAEGYSVSREKKESFPLTVTSAQKNPTAFYLCASSIRHLGDSTGELFFGEGSRLTVL.

The V call is TRBV19, the J call TRBJ2-3; D possibly uses TRBD1 or TRBD2 (5 bases each). Germline loops: CDR1 LNHDA, CDR2 SQIVND (reference sequence). The CDR3 has 13 amino acids. V was shortened by 7 bases and J by 4 bases, with 12 bases between the two germline ends. CDR3 amino acids: CASKVRGSDTQYF. CDR3 in DNA: TGTGCCAGTAAAGTGAGGGGTTCAGATACGCAGTATTTT.

This clone was seen a single time. J is TRBJ2-7 and V is TRBV15, with a weak D call TRBD1 (5 bases). The CDR3 runs to 13 residues. The germline gives CDR1 LNHNV, CDR2 YYDKDF (reference sequence). Trimming shortened V by 0 bases and J by 3 bases, and 6 bases separated the two germline ends. For the CDR3, the DNA is TGTGCCACCAGCAGAGATAGGGGCTACGAGCAGTACTTC. Its protein is CATSRDRGYEQYF.

V is TRBV5-8 and J is TRBJ1-1; D uncertain. Per the germline V gene, CDR1 is SGHTS and CDR2 is YDEGEE. The CDR3 runs to 12 residues. V lost 4 bases to trimming and J lost 10 bases, with 14 bases between them. The CDR3 DNA reads TGTGCCAGCAGCCAAAGTGGGGTAGGAGCTTTCTTT. Encoded protein: CASSQSGVGAFF.

The rearrangement uses TRBV5-5 and TRBJ2-3; D not resolved. The V end lost 0 bases, the J end lost 4 bases, and 6 bases lay between the germline ends. The CDR3 has 13 amino acids. In germline, CDR1 is SGHKS, CDR2 YYEKEE (reference sequence). The CDR3 loop reads CASSLEWADTQYF. CDR3 coding DNA: TGTGCCAGCAGCTTGGAGTGGGCAGATACGCAGTATTTT.

The chain joins TRBV4-3 to TRBJ1-4, with D unclear. This CDR3 is built from 14 residues. Germline V CDR1 and CDR2: LGHNA, YSLEER. The germline V and J ends were trimmed by 1 base and 7 bases, with 10 bases remaining between them. The CDR3 sequence is CASSQGGRTEKLFF. As DNA, the CDR3 is TGCGCCAGCAGCCAAGGCGGGAGAACTGAAAAACTGTTTTTT.

This clone showed up just once. The rearrangement links TRBV9 to TRBJ2-1; tentatively, D is TRBD2 (5 bases). The length of the CDR3 is 14 residues. Germline V gene lookup returns CDR1 SGDLS and CDR2 YYNGEE. Trimming stripped 4 bases from V and 9 bases from J, with 17 bases between. In DNA, the CDR3 is TGTGCCAGCAGCTCTACGGTGGAGGCGGTTGAGCAGTTCTTC. This codes for CASSSTVEAVEQFF.

A note on this clone: A junction boundary mismatches the germline segment, possibly from a read error. The rearrangement links TRBV11-2 to TRBJ2-7, with TRBD1 identical over 11 bases. This CDR3 has 13 residues. Germline CDR1 is SGHAT and CDR2 is FQNNGV. CDR3 bases: TGTGCCAGCAGCTTAGGCGGGACAGGGGGTAATTCTTTC. Translated, it gives CASSLGGTGGNSF.

This clone was found a few times. The chain uses TRBV6-6 and TRBJ2-7; perhaps TRBD2 as D (5 bases). Germline CDR1 and CDR2: MNHNY and SVGAGI (reference sequence). The CDR3 loop spans 14 amino acids. With 2 bases removed from V and 4 bases from J, the gap between germline ends came to 12 bases. The CDR3 loop reads CASSYGDYGYEQYF. The CDR3 DNA reads as TGTGCCAGCAGTTACGGAGACTATGGATACGAGCAGTACTTC.

This clone has a single count. The rearrangement links TRBV19 to TRBJ2-6; D possibly uses TRBD1 or TRBD2 (5 bases each). Per the germline V gene, CDR1 is LNHDA and CDR2 is SQIVND (reference sequence). V gave up 5 bases and J gave up 0 bases, with 11 bases separating them. The CDR3 sequence is 16 residues long. DNA for the CDR3: TGTGCCAGTAGTGGGGAGAGGGGCTCTGGGGCCAACGTCCTGACTTTC. This gives the protein CASSGERGSGANVLTF.

This clone was seen a handful of times. The rearrangement links TRBV18 to TRBJ2-5, with a tentative D call TRBD2 (5 bases). Trimming pared 0 bases from V and 4 bases from J, leaving 9 bases between. Germline V CDR1 and CDR2: KGHSH, LQKENI. The CDR3 covers 14 residues. CDR3 residues: CASSPPGSRETQYF. CDR3 coding DNA: TGTGCCAGCTCACCACCGGGGAGCCGAGAGACCCAGTACTTC.

The rearrangement uses TRBV28 and TRBJ1-2; the D gene is possibly TRBD1 (6 bases). Germline CDR1 reads MDHEN; CDR2 reads SYDVKM. V lost 8 bases and J lost 4, with 20 bases in between. There are 15 residues in the CDR3. The CDR3 nucleotides are TGTGCCAGCTCCTCCTTAACAGGGAACCCCTATGGCTACACCTTC. Amino acid sequence: CASSSLTGNPYGYTF.

V usage is TRBV4-2 and J usage is TRBJ2-3, with 8 bases fitting TRBD2. The length of the CDR3 is 18 residues. Germline V gene data show CDR1 as LGHNA and CDR2 as YNFKEQ. After removal of 0 bases from V and 0 bases from J, the junction contained 8 bases not matched to a gene. Here the CDR3 DNA reads TGTGCCAGCAGCCAAGACCTCCTGCGGGGGGATAGCACAGATACGCAGTATTTT. Residues: CASSQDLLRGDSTDTQYF.

This clone has more than one count but fewer than ten. The rearrangement joins TRBV29-1 to TRBJ2-2; 7 bases align to TRBD1. V lost 6 bases to trimming and J lost 4 bases; unmatched junction nucleotides: 5. CDR3 size: 13 residues. In germline, CDR1 is SQVTM, CDR2 ANQGSEA. The CDR3, as DNA: TGCAGCGTCGCAGGGACAGCCACCGGGGAGCTGTTTTTT. Its translation is CSVAGTATGELFF.

V gene TRBV10-3 combines with J gene TRBJ2-1, with TRBD1 identical over 8 bases. CDR3 size: 15 residues. Germline values: CDR1 ENHRY, CDR2 SYGVKD. The V and J ends lost 4 bases and 1 base, in that order; junction bases with no gene match: 3. For the CDR3, the DNA is TGTGCCATCAGTGTAGGACAGGGATCCTACAATGAGCAGTTCTTC. This translates into CAISVGQGSYNEQFF.

The gene calls are TRBV14 and TRBJ2-1, with 9 positions matching TRBD2. Per the germline V gene, CDR1 is SGHDN and CDR2 is FVKESK. J lost 2 bases, V lost 2 bases, and 1 base had no gene match. The CDR3 sequence is 15 residues long. The CDR3 reads CASSQLAGTYNEQFF. The CDR3, as DNA: TGTGCCAGCAGCCAACTAGCGGGGACCTACAATGAGCAGTTCTTC.

The J gene is TRBJ2-7, the V gene TRBV28; either TRBD1 or TRBD2 may fit D (7 bases each). V was cut by 2 bases and J by 7 bases, with 24 bases left in between. This CDR3 contains 17 residues. Germline loops: CDR1 MDHEN, CDR2 SYDVKM. The CDR3 DNA reads as TGTGCCAGCAGTTTACCCCTGGGAGGGGGCGTTCAAGGAGAGCAGTACTTC. This translates into CASSLPLGGGVQGEQYF.

V and J are TRBV28 and TRBJ1-1; D gene ambiguous. V was pared by 4 bases and J by 0 bases, with 9 bases between. The CDR3 sequence is 14 residues long. Germline CDR1 reads MDHEN; CDR2 reads SYDVKM. The CDR3 here is CASSSQPMNTEAFF. For the CDR3, the DNA is TGTGCCAGCAGTTCACAGCCGATGAACACTGAAGCTTTCTTT.

The chain links TRBV6-1 to TRBJ1-4; D might be TRBD1 (6 bases). With 6 bases removed from V and 8 bases from J, the gap between germline ends came to 16 bases. There are 14 residues in the CDR3. CDR1 and CDR2 (germline): MNHNS, SASEGT. This CDR3 is CASRDSGFGEKLFF. The CDR3 DNA reads TGTGCCAGCAGGGACAGTGGGTTTGGCGAAAAACTGTTTTTT.